What follows are 17 T cell receptor beta chains derived from one specimen sequenced in a study of blood T cells in healthy people across ages. Combining a sample-barcoded 5' primer with a J-beta primer mix, a second PCR ran for roughly 6 to 12 cycles. TCRdb reprocessed the 5' RACE reads via MiXCR and lists one record per CDR3 protein. The sample yields about 1 million distinct CDR3 sequences, 45% seen once. Sequenced input: blood. Receptor source: a woman in her sixties or seventies in good health.

Remarks on this clonotype: Its ends do not fully match the called genes, so a read error is possible. This chain joins TRBV12-3 or TRBV12-4 and TRBJ1-6; D perhaps matches TRBD1 (5 bases). The CDR3 contains 14 residues. CDR3 DNA sequence: TGTGCCAGCAGCCCCTCCTGGGGCAATTCACCCCCCCACTTT. Translating gives CASSPSWGNSPPHF.

The chain links TRBV24-1 to TRBJ2-5; D is possibly TRBD1 or TRBD2 (5 bases each). The CDR3 spans 15 residues. Trimming cost V 3 bases and J 4 bases, with 14 bases left between them. CDR1 and CDR2 (germline): KGHDR, SFDVKD. CDR3 in DNA: TGTGCCACCAGTGATGGGGACCTTATTGCAGAGACCCAGTACTTC. This gives the protein CATSDGDLIAETQYF.

The DNA of the CDR3 is TGTGCCAGCAGCCCCAGAGCGGGAGAGACCTACGAGCAGTACTTC. Translating gives CASSPRAGETYEQYF. The chain joins TRBV9 to TRBJ2-7, with TRBD2 identical over 8 bases. Germline V lookup: CDR1 SGDLS, CDR2 YYNGEE. The CDR3 has 15 residues. V gave up 4 bases and J gave up 2 bases; unmatched junction bases: 8.

The chain uses TRBV6-5 and TRBJ2-3, with 9 bases aligning to TRBD2. Germline loops: CDR1 MNHEY, CDR2 SVGAGI. The CDR3 spans 16 residues. V lost 6 bases and J lost 2; bases outside the gene matches: 9. The CDR3 reads CASRLAGRLPTDTQYF. The CDR3, as DNA: TGTGCCAGCAGGCTAGCGGGGAGGCTACCCACAGATACGCAGTATTTT.

The rearrangement joins TRBV15 to TRBJ2-3, with no clear D. Trimming left V 5 bases short and J 6 bases short, with 18 bases between. The CDR3 length is 15 residues. Germline values: CDR1 LNHNV, CDR2 YYDKDF (reference sequence). Here the CDR3 reads CATSPSSGLGDTQYF. CDR3 sequence (DNA): TGTGCCACCAGCCCGAGTTCCGGGTTAGGCGATACGCAGTATTTT.

This clonotype was counted ten times or more. The J gene is TRBJ2-7, the V gene TRBV3-1; either TRBD1 or TRBD2 may fit D (5 bases each). The ends were cut back, 1 base at V and 7 bases at J, with 8 bases in the middle. Germline V gene lookup returns CDR1 LGHDT and CDR2 YNNKEL (reference sequence). The CDR3 loop spans 12 amino acids. The CDR3 region has the DNA TGTGCCAGCAGCCAAGTCTGGGGGGAGCAGTACTTC. It encodes CASSQVWGEQYF.

This clonotype appeared a few times. The chain joins TRBV29-1 to TRBJ1-1; perhaps TRBD1 as D (5 bases). CDR1 and CDR2 (germline): SQVTM, ANQGSEA. CDR3 size: 13 residues. V dropped 2 bases and J dropped 0 bases, with 7 bases sitting between them. The chain's CDR3 is CSVERRVNTEAFF. The CDR3 DNA follows: TGCAGCGTTGAACGCAGGGTGAACACTGAAGCTTTCTTT.

The rearrangement uses TRBV20-1 and TRBJ2-1, with 11 bases matching TRBD2. Germline V gives CDR1 DFQATT, CDR2 SNEGSKA (reference sequence). The CDR3 length is 19 residues. The V and J ends lost 2 bases and 5 bases, in that order; junction bases with no gene match: 17. The CDR3 loop is CSARSVVAGGPFPNNEQFF. The CDR3 nucleotides are TGCAGTGCTAGATCCGTGGTAGCGGGAGGGCCGTTCCCGAACAATGAGCAGTTCTTC.

The rearrangement links TRBV20-1 to TRBJ2-5; D unclear. V lost 2 bases and J 1 base, leaving 5 bases between the germline ends. The germline gives CDR1 DFQATT, CDR2 SNEGSKA (reference sequence). This CDR3 contains 12 residues. Written as DNA, the CDR3 is TGCAGTGCTAGATCCTTCCAAGAGACCCAGTACTTC. This encodes CSARSFQETQYF.

This clonotype turned up a few times. The genes are TRBV11-2 and TRBJ2-3, with 8 bases fitting TRBD2. CDR3 size: 17 residues. V lost 0 bases to trimming and J lost 5 bases; unmatched junction nucleotides: 10. In germline, CDR1 is SGHAT, CDR2 FQNNGV. CDR3 in amino acids: CASSLDLSGSLVDTQYF. CDR3 DNA sequence: TGTGCCAGCAGCTTAGATCTCAGCGGGAGTTTGGTAGATACGCAGTATTTT. The variable domain in full, with the rest retrieved from reference TRBV11-2 and TRBJ2-3, is EAGVAQSPRYKIIEKRQSVAFWCNPISGHATLYWYQQILGQGPKLLIQFQNNGVVDDSQLPKDRFSAERLKGVDSTLKIQPAKLEDSAVYLCASSLDLSGSLVDTQYFGPGTRLTVL.

The chain is built from TRBV27 and TRBJ1-1; D might be TRBD1 (5 bases). The CDR3 contains 14 residues. CDR1 MNHEY and CDR2 SMNVEV come from the germline V gene (reference sequence). Deletions cut 8 bases from V and 5 bases from J, with 18 bases between. The CDR3 nucleotides are TGTGCCAGCCTCGCGTGGCTAGGGGCGACTGAAGCTTTCTTT. It is translated as CASLAWLGATEAFF.

To note about this clonotype: A much larger clone lies one base from this, so it may be a read error. The genes are TRBV27 and TRBJ2-1; the match to TRBD1 covers 7 bases. There are 11 residues in the CDR3. With 10 bases clipped from V and 9 bases from J, the junction kept 6 bases outside the gene matches. Germline loops: CDR1 MNHEY, CDR2 SMNVEV (reference sequence). The CDR3 DNA sequence: TGTGCCAACAGGGGTGGGGCTGAGCAGTTCTTC. Translated, it gives CANRGGAEQFF.

The J gene is TRBJ2-1, the V gene TRBV20-1; D tentatively fits TRBD1 or TRBD2 (5 bases each). The germline V gene encodes CDR1 DFQATT and CDR2 SNEGSKA (reference sequence). The CDR3 extends over 14 amino acids. V lost 3 bases, J lost 4 bases, and 13 bases lay in between. In DNA form, the CDR3 reads TGCAGTGCTAGGGGACCAGCGCTTTACAATGAGCAGTTCTTC. Translated, it gives CSARGPALYNEQFF.

The genes are TRBV20-1 and TRBJ2-1; D is ambiguous. Trimming removed 2 bases from V and 0 bases from J, with 8 bases in between. The germline V gene encodes CDR1 DFQATT and CDR2 SNEGSKA (reference sequence). This CDR3 comprises 14 residues. The CDR3 loop is CSARPPSSYNEQFF. The CDR3 DNA is TGCAGTGCTAGACCCCCTTCCTCCTACAATGAGCAGTTCTTC.

The table lists this clonotype with a few counts. The J gene is TRBJ2-5, the V gene TRBV14; D gene unclear. Trimming pared 2 bases from V and 5 bases from J, leaving 12 bases between. This CDR3 is built from 14 residues. CDR1 SGHDN and CDR2 FVKESK come from the germline V gene. This chain's CDR3 is CASSQNGVRETQYF. CDR3 sequence (DNA): TGTGCCAGCAGCCAAAATGGAGTTCGGGAGACCCAGTACTTC.

The rearrangement links TRBV27 to TRBJ2-7; 7 bases agree with TRBD2. The J segment lost 5 bases and the V segment lost 6 bases, leaving 19 bases of the junction unmatched. The CDR3 loop spans 17 amino acids. The germline gives CDR1 MNHEY, CDR2 SMNVEV (reference sequence). Here the CDR3 reads CASSPRTVTSVRDEQYF. The CDR3 DNA sequence: TGTGCCAGCAGCCCTCGGACGGTTACTAGCGTTCGCGACGAGCAGTACTTC.

The rearrangement uses TRBV20-1 and TRBJ2-5; TRBD2 agrees at 7 bases. CDR1 and CDR2 from the germline V gene are DFQATT and SNEGSKA (reference sequence). Trimming removed 1 base from V and 7 bases from J; junction bases left unmatched: 12. The CDR3 extends over 15 amino acids. CDR3 sequence: CSARGAPGGSGTQYF. The DNA for the CDR3 is TGCAGTGCTAGAGGCGCCCCGGGCGGGAGTGGGACCCAGTACTTC.